Listed below are T cell receptor beta chains from one sample, sequenced in a study of regulatory dendritic cells for organ transplantation. These receptors have no identified antigens. Method: immunoSEQ multiplex PCR; TCRdb's copy keeps in-frame clones and lacks some. Of about 11,000 clones in the sample, 65% to 80% are singletons; the top ten hold approximately 2.4%. Material for sequencing was memory CD4+ T cells from blood cultured with regulatory dendritic cells. These receptors were collected from a human donor in good health. The CDR3 runs from the conserved cysteine through the conserved F or W. Fields, in order: clone size, D gene, J gene, V gene, CDR3 length, CDR3 protein, CDR3 DNA. The D gene is left open where the match is weak. Rows give clone size only sometimes, using once, few, many, or a class for an expanded clone.

clone size: NA
D gene: NA
J gene: TRBJ2-1
V gene: TRBV11-3
CDR3 length: 15
CDR3 protein: CASSLEASRNNEQFF
CDR3 DNA: TGTGCCAGCAGCTTAGAGGCTAGCCGAAACAATGAGCAGTTCTTC

clone size: NA
D gene: TRBD1
J gene: TRBJ1-2
V gene: TRBV12-5
CDR3 length: 20
CDR3 protein: CASGLPPRKGQVVSPKGYTF
CDR3 DNA: TGTGCTAGTGGTTTGCCTCCTCGGAAAGGACAGGTGGTTTCCCCCAAGGGCTACACCTTC

clone size: NA
D gene: NA
J gene: TRBJ1-6
V gene: TRBV5-6
CDR3 length: 14
CDR3 protein: CASSFQGRDSPLHF
CDR3 DNA: TGTGCCAGCAGCTTTCAGGGTCGGGATTCACCCCTCCACTTT

clone size: NA
D gene: NA
J gene: TRBJ1-3
V gene: TRBV7-8
CDR3 length: 15
CDR3 protein: CASSPARGRGNTIYF
CDR3 DNA: TGTGCCAGCAGCCCCGCCAGGGGCAGAGGAAACACCATATATTTT

clone size: NA
D gene: TRBD1
J gene: TRBJ1-6
V gene: TRBV27
CDR3 length: 17
CDR3 protein: CASSSAGTGEGYSPLHF
CDR3 DNA: TGTGCCAGCAGTTCAGCCGGGACAGGAGAAGGTTATTCACCCCTCCACTTT

clone size: NA
D gene: NA
J gene: TRBJ1-1
V gene: TRBV11-2
CDR3 length: 17
CDR3 protein: CASSSLGGGRGNTEAFF
CDR3 DNA: TGTGCCAGCAGCTCTCTGGGCGGAGGTAGAGGGAACACTGAAGCTTTCTTT

clone size: NA
D gene: NA
J gene: TRBJ1-4
V gene: TRBV6-1
CDR3 length: 13
CDR3 protein: CASSEDSIGKLFF
CDR3 DNA: TGTGCCAGCAGTGAGGACAGTATCGGGAAACTGTTTTTT

clone size: once
D gene: TRBD2
J gene: TRBJ2-4
V gene: TRBV5-1
CDR3 length: 15
CDR3 protein: CASSQGGASKNIQYF
CDR3 DNA: TGCGCCAGCAGCCAGGGAGGGGCGTCCAAAAACATTCAGTACTTC

clone size: NA
D gene: NA
J gene: TRBJ1-1
V gene: TRBV7-9
CDR3 length: 12
CDR3 protein: CASSLTITEAFF
CDR3 DNA: TGTGCCAGCAGCTTAACAATCACTGAAGCTTTCTTT

clone size: NA
D gene: TRBD1
J gene: TRBJ1-1
V gene: TRBV5-6
CDR3 length: 13
CDR3 protein: CASNDRGRTEAFF
CDR3 DNA: TGTGCCAGCAACGACAGGGGGAGGACTGAAGCTTTCTTT

clone size: once
D gene: TRBD1
J gene: TRBJ1-6
V gene: TRBV9
CDR3 length: 12
CDR3 protein: CASSGTGQPLHF
CDR3 DNA: TGTGCCAGCAGCGGGACAGGTCAGCCCCTCCACTTT

clone size: NA
D gene: TRBD1
J gene: TRBJ1-2
V gene: TRBV18
CDR3 length: 15
CDR3 protein: CASSPGTGKDYGYTF
CDR3 DNA: TGTGCCAGCTCACCAGGGACAGGCAAAGACTATGGCTACACCTTC

clone size: NA
D gene: TRBD1
J gene: TRBJ1-2
V gene: TRBV6-5
CDR3 length: 14
CDR3 protein: CASSYPGTAPGYTF
CDR3 DNA: TGTGCCAGCAGTTACCCGGGGACAGCCCCTGGCTACACCTTC

clone size: once
D gene: TRBD2
J gene: TRBJ2-7
V gene: TRBV19
CDR3 length: 13
CDR3 protein: CASSRLAGYEQYF
CDR3 DNA: TGTGCCAGTAGTAGGCTAGCGGGCTACGAGCAGTACTTC

clone size: NA
D gene: NA
J gene: TRBJ1-1
V gene: TRBV15
CDR3 length: 13
CDR3 protein: CATRRGGPSEAFF
CDR3 DNA: TGTGCCACCAGACGGGGGGGGCCAAGTGAAGCTTTCTTT

clone size: medium-sized
D gene: TRBD1
J gene: TRBJ2-7
V gene: TRBV19
CDR3 length: 14
CDR3 protein: CASSPTGDTSEQYF
CDR3 DNA: TGTGCCAGTAGTCCAACAGGGGATACTTCCGAGCAGTACTTC

clone size: NA
D gene: NA
J gene: TRBJ2-1
V gene: TRBV6-5
CDR3 length: 15
CDR3 protein: CASSSPTTLNNEQFF
CDR3 DNA: TGTGCCAGCAGTTCCCCTACCACGCTTAACAATGAGCAGTTCTTC

clone size: NA
D gene: NA
J gene: TRBJ1-2
V gene: TRBV14
CDR3 length: 15
CDR3 protein: CASSPPQGSNYGYTF
CDR3 DNA: TGTGCCAGCAGCCCCCCACAGGGAAGCAACTATGGCTACACCTTC

clone size: medium-sized
D gene: NA
J gene: TRBJ1-6
V gene: TRBV19
CDR3 length: 14
CDR3 protein: CATRTSSYNSPLHF
CDR3 DNA: TGTGCCACCAGGACAAGCTCCTATAATTCACCCCTCCACTTT

clone size: NA
D gene: TRBD2
J gene: TRBJ2-3
V gene: TRBV6-6
CDR3 length: 14
CDR3 protein: CASSSRGGTDTQYF
CDR3 DNA: TGTGCCAGCAGTTCACGGGGGGGCACAGATACGCAGTATTTT

clone size: NA
D gene: TRBD2
J gene: TRBJ2-1
V gene: TRBV11-3
CDR3 length: 17
CDR3 protein: CASSLVRTSGGANEQFF
CDR3 DNA: TGTGCCAGCAGCTTAGTTCGGACTAGCGGGGGGGCCAATGAGCAGTTCTTC

clone size: NA
D gene: NA
J gene: TRBJ1-2
V gene: TRBV19
CDR3 length: 17
CDR3 protein: CASSIDPTRRALYGYTF
CDR3 DNA: TGTGCCAGTAGTATAGATCCCACGAGGAGGGCCCTCTATGGCTACACCTTC

clone size: NA
D gene: TRBD1
J gene: TRBJ2-5
V gene: TRBV11-2
CDR3 length: 16
CDR3 protein: CASSFRTGGVQETQYF
CDR3 DNA: TGTGCCAGCAGCTTCAGGACAGGGGGCGTCCAAGAGACCCAGTACTTC

clone size: NA
D gene: NA
J gene: TRBJ2-3
V gene: TRBV5-1
CDR3 length: 14
CDR3 protein: CASSLGDYAGTQYF
CDR3 DNA: TGCGCCAGCAGCTTGGGCGACTACGCGGGTACGCAGTATTTT

clone size: NA
D gene: TRBD1
J gene: TRBJ1-1
V gene: TRBV18
CDR3 length: 15
CDR3 protein: CASSPLQGASTEAFF
CDR3 DNA: TGTGCCAGCTCACCCCTACAGGGGGCGAGCACTGAAGCTTTCTTT

clone size: NA
D gene: NA
J gene: TRBJ2-5
V gene: TRBV11-1
CDR3 length: 13
CDR3 protein: CASSFGSQETQYF
CDR3 DNA: TGTGCCAGCAGCTTTGGGAGTCAAGAGACCCAGTACTTC

clone size: once
D gene: TRBD1
J gene: TRBJ1-1
V gene: TRBV10-3
CDR3 length: 15
CDR3 protein: CAISRAQGAHTEAFF
CDR3 DNA: TGTGCCATATCCCGGGCACAGGGGGCACACACTGAAGCTTTCTTT

clone size: once
D gene: TRBD1
J gene: TRBJ2-1
V gene: TRBV10-2
CDR3 length: 16
CDR3 protein: CASSEFRQGPYNEQFF
CDR3 DNA: TGCGCCAGCAGTGAGTTTAGACAGGGCCCCTACAATGAGCAGTTCTTC

clone size: NA
D gene: NA
J gene: TRBJ2-7
V gene: TRBV7-2
CDR3 length: 11
CDR3 protein: CASSSAYEQYF
CDR3 DNA: TGTGCCAGCAGCTCGGCCTACGAGCAGTACTTC

clone size: NA
D gene: TRBD1
J gene: TRBJ2-1
V gene: TRBV18
CDR3 length: 15
CDR3 protein: CASTISGTGYNEQFF
CDR3 DNA: TGTGCCAGCACAATCTCCGGGACAGGTTACAATGAGCAGTTCTTC

clone size: NA
D gene: NA
J gene: TRBJ1-2
V gene: TRBV5-1
CDR3 length: 14
CDR3 protein: CASSFSRDNYGYTF
CDR3 DNA: TGCGCCAGCAGCTTCTCCCGGGATAACTATGGCTACACCTTC

clone size: NA
D gene: NA
J gene: TRBJ1-2
V gene: TRBV5-5
CDR3 length: 14
CDR3 protein: CASSLAREGYGYTF
CDR3 DNA: TGTGCCAGCAGCTTGGCCAGGGAAGGCTATGGCTACACCTTC

clone size: NA
D gene: TRBD1
J gene: TRBJ2-2
V gene: TRBV4-3
CDR3 length: 15
CDR3 protein: CASRQGATNTGELFF
CDR3 DNA: TGCGCCAGCAGACAGGGGGCGACGAACACCGGGGAGCTGTTTTTT

clone size: NA
D gene: NA
J gene: TRBJ1-2
V gene: TRBV2
CDR3 length: 12
CDR3 protein: CASSGGVGGYTF
CDR3 DNA: TGTGCCAGCAGTGGCGGGGTTGGAGGCTACACCTTC

clone size: NA
D gene: TRBD2
J gene: TRBJ2-3
V gene: TRBV4-1
CDR3 length: 17
CDR3 protein: CASSQEGSGRGTDTQYF
CDR3 DNA: TGCGCCAGCAGCCAAGAAGGGAGCGGGAGAGGCACAGATACGCAGTATTTT

clone size: NA
D gene: NA
J gene: TRBJ2-7
V gene: TRBV11-3
CDR3 length: 13
CDR3 protein: CASSLDFSREQYF
CDR3 DNA: TGTGCCAGCAGCTTAGATTTTTCGAGGGAGCAGTACTTC

clone size: NA
D gene: TRBD1
J gene: TRBJ2-3
V gene: TRBV5-1
CDR3 length: 16
CDR3 protein: CASSFQDPDRADTQYF
CDR3 DNA: TGCGCCAGCAGCTTCCAAGACCCGGACAGGGCAGATACGCAGTATTTT

clone size: NA
D gene: NA
J gene: TRBJ2-6
V gene: TRBV7-9
CDR3 length: 19
CDR3 protein: CASSDGTRSIYSGANVLTF
CDR3 DNA: TGTGCCAGCAGCGATGGGACACGGTCAATTTATTCTGGGGCCAACGTCCTGACTTTC

clone size: NA
D gene: TRBD2
J gene: TRBJ2-7
V gene: TRBV7-2
CDR3 length: 13
CDR3 protein: CASSLLGSGAGYF
CDR3 DNA: TGTGCCAGCAGCTTACTAGGTAGCGGGGCTGGGTACTTC

clone size: NA
D gene: NA
J gene: TRBJ2-1
V gene: TRBV7-2
CDR3 length: 12
CDR3 protein: CASSLSYNEQFF
CDR3 DNA: TGTGCCAGCAGCTTGAGTTACAATGAGCAGTTCTTC

clone size: NA
D gene: NA
J gene: TRBJ1-2
V gene: TRBV7-9
CDR3 length: 14
CDR3 protein: CASSLDQVPYGYTF
CDR3 DNA: TGTGCCAGCAGCTTAGATCAGGTCCCCTATGGCTACACCTTC

clone size: NA
D gene: NA
J gene: TRBJ2-1
V gene: TRBV10-3
CDR3 length: 15
CDR3 protein: CAISEGGVSYNEQFF
CDR3 DNA: TGTGCCATCAGTGAGGGAGGGGTCTCCTACAATGAGCAGTTCTTC

clone size: few
D gene: NA
J gene: TRBJ2-3
V gene: TRBV11-2
CDR3 length: 14
CDR3 protein: CASSLVGFRDTQYF
CDR3 DNA: TGTGCCAGCAGCTTAGTTGGCTTCCGAGATACGCAGTATTTT

clone size: NA
D gene: NA
J gene: TRBJ2-2
V gene: TRBV7-2
CDR3 length: 15
CDR3 protein: CASSQRVLNTGELFF
CDR3 DNA: TGTGCCAGCAGCCAACGGGTCCTCAACACCGGGGAGCTGTTTTTT

clone size: NA
D gene: NA
J gene: TRBJ2-1
V gene: TRBV29-1
CDR3 length: 13
CDR3 protein: CSVTRDYYNEQFF
CDR3 DNA: TGCAGCGTTACTAGAGACTACTACAATGAGCAGTTCTTC

clone size: NA
D gene: TRBD1
J gene: TRBJ1-2
V gene: TRBV19
CDR3 length: 15
CDR3 protein: CASTGRGELNYGYTF
CDR3 DNA: TGTGCCAGTACTGGCAGGGGGGAACTTAACTATGGCTACACCTTC

clone size: NA
D gene: TRBD1
J gene: TRBJ2-1
V gene: TRBV5-6
CDR3 length: 15
CDR3 protein: CASIRGDRAVNEQFF
CDR3 DNA: TGTGCCAGCATCCGAGGGGACAGGGCTGTAAATGAGCAGTTCTTC

clone size: NA
D gene: TRBD1
J gene: TRBJ2-5
V gene: TRBV15
CDR3 length: 14
CDR3 protein: CATSSRGGGETQYF
CDR3 DNA: TGTGCCACCAGCAGTAGAGGGGGCGGTGAGACCCAGTACTTC

clone size: NA
D gene: TRBD2
J gene: TRBJ2-1
V gene: TRBV5-1
CDR3 length: 15
CDR3 protein: CASSRLGGDYNEQFF
CDR3 DNA: TGCGCCAGCAGCCGGTTGGGGGGGGATTACAATGAGCAGTTCTTC

clone size: NA
D gene: TRBD2
J gene: TRBJ2-3
V gene: TRBV6-5
CDR3 length: 15
CDR3 protein: CASSRPGLGADTQYF
CDR3 DNA: TGTGCCAGCAGCAGACCGGGACTAGGAGCAGATACGCAGTATTTT

clone size: few
D gene: TRBD1
J gene: TRBJ1-5
V gene: TRBV2
CDR3 length: 17
CDR3 protein: CASTGTGGRGGNQPQHF
CDR3 DNA: TGTGCCAGCACCGGGACAGGGGGTCGCGGAGGCAATCAGCCCCAGCATTTT

clone size: NA
D gene: TRBD1
J gene: TRBJ2-4
V gene: TRBV6-5
CDR3 length: 15
CDR3 protein: CASSPQGAAKNIQYF
CDR3 DNA: TGTGCCAGCAGTCCTCAGGGGGCGGCCAAAAACATTCAGTACTTC

clone size: few
D gene: TRBD2
J gene: TRBJ2-1
V gene: TRBV2
CDR3 length: 14
CDR3 protein: CASIPSGSYNEQFF
CDR3 DNA: TGTGCCAGCATTCCTAGCGGCTCCTACAATGAGCAGTTCTTC

clone size: few
D gene: NA
J gene: TRBJ2-3
V gene: TRBV5-5
CDR3 length: 14
CDR3 protein: CASSLSSFPDTQYF
CDR3 DNA: TGTGCCAGCAGCTTGTCGAGTTTCCCGGATACGCAGTATTTT

clone size: NA
D gene: TRBD2
J gene: TRBJ2-2
V gene: TRBV6-1
CDR3 length: 14
CDR3 protein: CASMRVAGDSELFF
CDR3 DNA: TGTGCCAGCATGAGGGTAGCGGGGGATTCGGAGCTGTTTTTT

clone size: NA
D gene: NA
J gene: TRBJ1-1
V gene: TRBV5-6
CDR3 length: 14
CDR3 protein: CASSPAGIRTEAFF
CDR3 DNA: TGTGCCAGCAGCCCTGCGGGGATACGGACTGAAGCTTTCTTT